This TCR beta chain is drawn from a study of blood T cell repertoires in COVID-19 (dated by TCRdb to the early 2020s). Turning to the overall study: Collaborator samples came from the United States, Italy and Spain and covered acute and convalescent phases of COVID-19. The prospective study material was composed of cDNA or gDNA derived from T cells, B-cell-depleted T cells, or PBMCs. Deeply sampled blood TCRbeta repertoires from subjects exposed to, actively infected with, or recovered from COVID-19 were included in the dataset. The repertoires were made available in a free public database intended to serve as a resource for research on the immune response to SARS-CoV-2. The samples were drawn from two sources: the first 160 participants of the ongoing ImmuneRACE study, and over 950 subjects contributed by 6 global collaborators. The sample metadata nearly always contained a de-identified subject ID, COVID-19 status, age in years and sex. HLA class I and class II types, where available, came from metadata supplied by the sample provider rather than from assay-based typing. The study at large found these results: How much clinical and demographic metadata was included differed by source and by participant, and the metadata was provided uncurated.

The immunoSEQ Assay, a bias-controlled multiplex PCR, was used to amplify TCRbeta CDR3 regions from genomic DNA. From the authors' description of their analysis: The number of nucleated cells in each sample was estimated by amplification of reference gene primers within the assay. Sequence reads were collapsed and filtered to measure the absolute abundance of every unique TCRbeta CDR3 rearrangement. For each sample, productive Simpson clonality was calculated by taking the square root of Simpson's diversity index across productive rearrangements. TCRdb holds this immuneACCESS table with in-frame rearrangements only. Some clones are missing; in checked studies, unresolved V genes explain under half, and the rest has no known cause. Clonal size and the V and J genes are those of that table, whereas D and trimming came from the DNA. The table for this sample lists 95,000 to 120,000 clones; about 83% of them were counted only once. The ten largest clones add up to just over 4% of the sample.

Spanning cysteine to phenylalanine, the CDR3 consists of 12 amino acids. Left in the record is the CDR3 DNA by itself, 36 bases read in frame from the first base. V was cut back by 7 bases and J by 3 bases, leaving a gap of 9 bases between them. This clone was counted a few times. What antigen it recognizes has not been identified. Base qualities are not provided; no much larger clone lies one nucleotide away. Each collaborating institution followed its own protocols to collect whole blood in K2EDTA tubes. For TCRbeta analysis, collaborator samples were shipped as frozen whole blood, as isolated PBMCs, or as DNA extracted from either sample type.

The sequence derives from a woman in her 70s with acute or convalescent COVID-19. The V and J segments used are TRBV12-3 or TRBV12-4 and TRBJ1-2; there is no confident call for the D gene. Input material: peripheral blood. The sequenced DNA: TGTGCCAGCACCAGGACTGACTATGGCTACACCTTC. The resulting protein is CASTRTDYGYTF.